This T cell receptor beta chain was captured by sequencing in a study of blood T cell repertoires in COVID-19 (dated by TCRdb to about 2020). Regarding the research as a whole: The collaborator samples originated in the United States, Italy and Spain and spanned the acute and convalescent phases of COVID-19. The prospective study material was composed of cDNA or gDNA derived from T cells, B-cell-depleted T cells, or PBMCs. The dataset comprised deeply sampled blood TCRbeta repertoires from subjects exposed to, actively infected with, or recovered from COVID-19. A freely available public database, intended as a resource for researchers studying the immune response to SARS-CoV-2, is where the repertoires were released. The samples were drawn from two sources: the first 160 participants of the ongoing ImmuneRACE study, and 1,000 to 1,500 subjects contributed by 6 global collaborators. Sample metadata almost always included a de-identified subject ID, COVID-19 status, age in years and sex. Where available, HLA class I and class II types were obtained from metadata supplied by the sample provider rather than from assay-based typing.

TCRbeta CDR3 regions were amplified from genomic DNA using the immunoSEQ Assay, a bias-controlled multiplex PCR. Processing in the source paper ran as follows. The number of nucleated cells in each sample was estimated from the amplification of reference gene primers within the assay. Sequence reads were collapsed and filtered to measure the absolute abundance of every unique TCRbeta CDR3 rearrangement. For each sample, productive Simpson clonality was calculated as the square root of Simpson's diversity index across productive rearrangements. Sourced from immuneACCESS, this table was stored by TCRdb with only in-frame sequences that have V and J called. A share of the clones is absent; for the studies checked, an unresolved V gene accounts for under half, and the remainder has no known explanation. D and trimming come from the DNA, and the V and J calls and clone size come from that table. The sample records about 200,000 clones, roughly 80% of which are singletons. The top ten clonotypes cover approximately 5.9% of the sample.

What the research found in general, with its limitations: The amount of clinical and demographic metadata varied by source and participant and was provided uncurated.

There are 16 amino acids in the CDR3, from cysteine to phenylalanine inclusive. The read is trimmed to its CDR3 DNA, 48 bases read in frame from base 1. The germline V end is reduced by 5 bases and the J end by 5 bases; junction bases left unmatched: 14. CDR1 and CDR2 (LNHDA, SQIVND) derive from the germline V gene (reference sequence). One collaborating source in Seattle enrolled patients during active infection and followed them longitudinally through the course of disease. Each collaborating institution followed its own protocols to collect whole blood in K2EDTA tubes. For TCRbeta analysis, collaborators shipped samples as frozen whole blood, isolated PBMCs, or DNA extracted from either of those sample types. Remarks on this clone: It lacks a known antigen. No base quality information exists; no much larger clone differs at one position.

The source material was peripheral blood. This clonotype was sampled from a woman aged 40 to 55 with COVID-19, enrolled during active disease. The rearrangement joined TRBV19 to TRBJ2-7; 8 central nucleotides agree with TRBD2. CDR3 sequence: CASSPAGTRKKDEQYF. The DNA sequence is given as TGTGCCAGTAGTCCCGCCGGGACTAGGAAAAAGGACGAGCAGTACTTC.